This T cell receptor beta chain was found in a study of blood T cell repertoires in COVID-19. Whole-study context: Spain, Italy and the United States supplied samples that represented acute and convalescent COVID-19. PBMCs, B-cell-depleted T cells, or T cells provided the cDNA or gDNA that made up the material.

TCRdb's table, derived via immunoSEQ multiplex PCR, lists solely in-frame clones and lacks some. This table holds about 76,000 clones, under 95% found once. Trimming shortened V by 2 bases and J by 2 bases, and 6 bases separated the two germline ends. Germline loops: CDR1 MNHEY, CDR2 SVGAGI. The CDR3 sequence is 14 residues long. The chain employs TRBV6-5 and TRBJ2-2; D not resolved. This TCR was recovered from a human donor in a cohort sampled during active COVID-19. The specimen sequenced was peripheral blood. The CDR3 DNA is TGTGCCAGCAGTTACGAGGCTAACACCGGGGAGCTGTTTTTT. Translation: CASSYEANTGELFF.